The entry that follows covers one T cell receptor beta chain sequence. The protocol was immunoSEQ multiplex PCR, while the TCRdb copy is restricted to in-frame clones and leaves out a portion. The repertoire holds hundreds of thousands of clones, with 80% as singletons. The sample is drawn from a study of cytotoxic CD8 clonotypes in ibrutinib-treated CLL. Germline lookup yields CDR1 KGHSH and CDR2 LQKENI. This CDR3 region has 14 residues. With V trimmed by 3 bases and J by 4 bases, 3 bases remained unmatched. This sequence joins TRBV18 and TRBJ2-7, with 10 bases identical to TRBD1. The specimen was PBMCs, collected before ibrutinib treatment. This TCR came from a human donor with chronic lymphocytic leukemia. This CDR3 reads CASSPGTGEYEQYF. The CDR3 coding sequence is TGTGCCAGCTCACCGGGGACAGGGGAATACGAGCAGTACTTC.